The source of this T cell receptor (beta chain) is a study of glioma-infiltrating T cells. Amplification of TCR alpha and beta CDR3 regions from RNA used iRepertoire nested multiplex PCR. Via MiXCR, TCRdb re-called the multiplex PCR reads, giving one row per CDR3 protein. The sample includes about 130,000 distinct CDR3 sequences, under 25% of them seen just once. As regards this clonotype: Its antigen is not identified.

Study results and limitations: Only very few CDR3 sequences appeared in both tissue and blood.

The specimen was glioma tissue, nonneoplastic brain tissue, or PBMCs (not recorded which). This sequence was found in a human donor with low-grade glioma or glioblastoma, undergoing nonglioma brain surgery, or in good health (not recorded which).

The CDR3, as DNA: TGTGCCAGCAATAAACAGGGGGTAGGGATCACTGAAGCTTTCTTT. Translating gives CASNKQGVGITEAFF. The chain uses TRBV12-3 or TRBV12-4 and TRBJ1-1; 8 nucleotides match TRBD1. CDR3 length: 15 amino acids. V shed 7 bases and J 4 bases; nucleotides not matched to a gene: 11.